The entry below describes one T cell receptor (beta chain). Study processing details: Amplifying reference gene primers gave estimates of nucleated cell counts. Method: immunoSEQ multiplex PCR; TCRdb's copy keeps in-frame clones and lacks some. For V, J and clone size, that table is used; D and trimming come from the DNA. The data show under 200,000 clones, around nine tenths seen once. Germline loops: CDR1 DFQATT, CDR2 SNEGSKA (reference sequence). The CDR3 runs to 13 residues. V dropped 6 bases and J dropped 8; count of bases not matched to a gene: 7. The entry originates in a study of blood T cell repertoires in COVID-19. Study-wide context: Collection of acute and convalescent COVID-19 samples took place in the United States, Italy and Spain. PBMCs, B-cell-depleted T cells, or T cells provided the cDNA or gDNA that made up the material.

The sequence was collected from a man younger than 35 with active or convalescent COVID-19. The chain uses TRBV20-1 and TRBJ1-4; 9 bases line up with TRBD1. Sequenced: peripheral blood. CDR3 DNA sequence: TGCAGTGCGAGTCGGACAGGGGCGGAAAAACTGTTTTTT. Protein: CSASRTGAEKLFF.